One sample yielded the 16 T cell receptor beta chains listed below, sequenced in a study of blood T cell repertoires in COVID-19. The repertoire was sequenced with immunoSEQ multiplex PCR; TCRdb's copy has only in-frame clones and lacks some. The sample has some 170,000 clones, about 87% seen once. Sequenced material: peripheral blood. These receptors all come from a woman in her forties or fifties with acute or convalescent COVID-19.

The rearrangement uses TRBV4-2 and TRBJ1-4, with 8 bases that match TRBD1. V shed 0 bases, J shed 4 bases, and the junction held 1 base outside the gene matches. CDR3 length: 15 residues. The germline V gene has CDR1 LGHNA and CDR2 YNFKEQ. CDR3: CASSQDGQGNEKLFF. The CDR3 DNA reads TGTGCCAGCAGCCAAGATGGACAGGGTAATGAAAAACTGTTTTTT.

The V call is TRBV12-3 or TRBV12-4, the J call TRBJ2-5; D ambiguous. This CDR3 has 11 residues. V was clipped by 4 bases and J by 4 bases, with 4 bases between them. CDR3 nucleotides: TGTGCCAGCAGTTACTCAGAGACCCAGTACTTC. This sequence encodes CASSYSETQYF.

Details on this clone: Other nucleotide sequences from this sample produce the same CDR3. The chain has TRBV2 and TRBJ2-3; a possible D gene is TRBD1 (5 bases). Germline lookup yields CDR1 SNHLY and CDR2 FYNNEI. Trimming left V 5 bases short and J 0 bases short, with 9 bases between. The CDR3 loop spans 14 amino acids. The CDR3 region is CASSSGHSTDTQYF. CDR3 nucleotides: TGTGCCAGCAGTTCAGGACACAGCACAGATACGCAGTATTTT.

The gene calls are TRBV20-1 and TRBJ1-1; D perhaps matches TRBD1 (6 bases). Per the germline V gene, CDR1 is DFQATT and CDR2 is SNEGSKA (reference sequence). There are 11 residues in the CDR3. V was cut by 3 bases and J by 7 bases, with 9 bases left in between. CDR3 residues: CSASTDSEAFF. CDR3 bases: TGCAGTGCTAGTACGGACAGTGAAGCTTTCTTT.

J is TRBJ1-5 and V is TRBV4-1, with 10 bases matching TRBD1. The CDR3 runs to 17 residues. Germline loops: CDR1 MGHRA, CDR2 YSYEKL. Trimming removed 0 bases from V and 4 bases from J; junction bases left unmatched: 6. CDR3 loop: CASSQEYPGQGNQPQHF. CDR3 nucleotide sequence: TGCGCCAGCAGCCAAGAGTACCCGGGACAGGGGAATCAGCCCCAGCATTTT.

In its sample, this clone was seen once. V gene TRBV9 combines with J gene TRBJ2-1, with 10 bases aligning to TRBD2. There are 19 residues in the CDR3. V trimming: 0 bases; J trimming: 0 bases; junction bases outside the gene matches: 9. Germline V gene sequence: CDR1 SGDLS, CDR2 YYNGEE. The DNA for the CDR3 is TGTGCCAGCAGCGTAGTAAGCGGGGGGGTTATTAGCTCCTACAATGAGCAGTTCTTC. Its protein product is CASSVVSGGVISSYNEQFF.

The rearrangement uses TRBV7-9 and TRBJ1-1, with D uncertain. V dropped 5 bases and J dropped 1 base, with 5 bases sitting between them. The CDR3 runs to 12 residues. Per the germline V gene, CDR1 is SEHNR and CDR2 is FQNEAQ (reference sequence). CDR3: CASSRENTEAFF. CDR3 nucleotide sequence: TGTGCCAGCAGCCGGGAGAACACTGAAGCTTTCTTT. The variable domain in full, with the rest retrieved from reference TRBV7-9 and TRBJ1-1, is DTGVSQNPRHKITKRGQNVTFRCDPISEHNRLYWYRQTLGQGPEFLTYFQNEAQLEKSRLLSDRFSAERPKGSFSTLEIQRTEQGDSAMYLCASSRENTEAFFGQGTRLTVV.

The V call is TRBV14, the J call TRBJ2-5; TRBD2 aligns across 7 bases. The CDR3 is 14 residues long. Trimming cost V 5 bases and J 4 bases; bases outside gene matches: 7. In germline, CDR1 is SGHDN, CDR2 FVKESK. As DNA, the CDR3 is TGTGCCAGCAGCGTCCGTTGGGGGGGAGAGACCCAGTACTTC. It translates to CASSVRWGGETQYF.

V gene TRBV7-2 combines with J gene TRBJ2-7, with 13 bases matching TRBD2. The germline CDR1 and CDR2 sequences are SGHTA and FQGNSA. The CDR3 covers 19 residues. V was pared by 1 base and J by 2 bases, with 11 bases of the junction left unmatched. The CDR3 nucleotides are TGTGCCAGCAGCTTAGTATTCTTTACACTAGCGGGGGGGCCCTACGAGCAGTACTTC. This translates into CASSLVFFTLAGGPYEQYF.

This chain uses TRBV7-6 with TRBJ2-5; 7 bases line up with TRBD1. The CDR3 contains 15 residues. Germline trimming cut 1 base from V and 2 bases from J; bases unmatched to any gene: 4. CDR1 SGHVS and CDR2 FNYEAQ come from the germline V gene. The CDR3 DNA is TGTGCCAGCAGCTTAGGTGGCAGGGGGCAAGAGACCCAGTACTTC. This gives the protein CASSLGGRGQETQYF.

The chain combines TRBV6-1 with TRBJ1-1; 8 nucleotides align to TRBD1. The CDR3 loop spans 13 amino acids. Germline CDR1 and CDR2: MNHNS and SASEGT. V lost 2 bases and J lost 10; bases outside the gene matches: 6. The CDR3 loop reads CASSERGQGAAFF. In nucleotides, the CDR3 is TGTGCCAGCAGTGAAAGGGGGCAGGGGGCAGCTTTCTTT.

This chain links TRBV19 with TRBJ1-3, with D tentatively TRBD1 (5 bases). The CDR3 totals 15 residues. The ends were cut back, 6 bases at V and 2 bases at J, with 14 bases in the middle. From germline, CDR1 is LNHDA and CDR2 SQIVND (reference sequence). DNA for the CDR3: TGTGCCAGTAGCGGGCAGGGATCTACTGGAAACACCATATATTTT. It specifies CASSGQGSTGNTIYF.

CDR3: CASSQDSPPLALTARGNGYTF. The CDR3 region has the DNA TGCGCCAGCAGCCAAGATTCGCCGCCGCTTGCCTTGACCGCGAGAGGCAATGGCTACACCTTC. The chain combines TRBV4-1 with TRBJ1-2; D gene ambiguous. Germline V gives CDR1 MGHRA, CDR2 YSYEKL. V dropped 0 bases and J dropped 6 bases, with 32 bases sitting between them. The CDR3 extends over 21 amino acids.

The V and J genes are TRBV28 and TRBJ2-7, with 8 bases identical to TRBD2. V trimming: 5 bases; J trimming: 0 bases; junction bases outside the gene matches: 6. The germline CDR1 and CDR2 sequences are MDHEN and SYDVKM. This CDR3 contains 15 residues. CDR3 DNA: TGTGCCAGCAGTCCCAGGACTAGCTTCTCCTACGAGCAGTACTTC. It translates to CASSPRTSFSYEQYF.

This clone came up once. The V call is TRBV4-3, the J call TRBJ2-5; TRBD2 might be the D (6 bases). This CDR3 contains 16 residues. CDR1 and CDR2 from the germline V gene are LGHNA and YSLEER. V lost 4 bases and J 2 bases, leaving 17 bases between the germline ends. The CDR3 loop reads CASSLLATSPQETQYF. As DNA, the CDR3 is TGCGCCAGCAGCCTGTTGGCAACTAGCCCGCAAGAGACCCAGTACTTC.

The gene calls are TRBV2 and TRBJ2-5; D gene unclear. The CDR3 extends over 12 amino acids. Trimming took off 4 bases at V and 3 bases at J, with 6 bases between the two ends. CDR1 is SNHLY and CDR2 is FYNNEI in the germline V gene. The CDR3 region is CASSVQKETQYF. The CDR3 DNA reads as TGTGCCAGCAGTGTCCAGAAAGAGACCCAGTACTTC.